These 27 T cell receptor beta chains were sequenced from one sample in a study of monozygotic twins with inflammatory bowel disease. TCRdb reprocessed the 5' RACE reads and keeps a single row for each CDR3 protein, giving no DNA. The sample's table shows 330,000 or so distinct CDR3 sequences. The sample consisted of blood. Every receptor here comes from a human donor with ulcerative colitis or Crohn's disease, or a healthy co-twin of an affected twin (not recorded which).

The V call is TRBV7-2, the J call TRBJ1-1. The CDR3 totals 13 residues. Germline CDR1 SGHTA, CDR2 FQGNSA. CDR3: CASSPGRRTEAFF.

The J gene is TRBJ2-3, the V gene TRBV28. The CDR3 covers 12 residues. Per germline, CDR1 MDHEN and CDR2 SYDVKM. The CDR3 protein is CASSQNTDTQYF. Full variable domain (outside the CDR3, taken from reference TRBV28 and TRBJ2-3): DVKVTQSSRYLVKRTGEKVFLECVQDMDHENMFWYRQDPGLGLRLIYFSYDVKMKEKGDIPEGYSVSREKKERFSLILESASTNQTSMYLCASSQNTDTQYFGPGTRLTVL.

The chain combines TRBV5-1 with TRBJ2-5; TCRdb proposes TRBD1, but this gene call is untestable without DNA. Germline CDR1 reads SGHRS; CDR2 reads YFSETQ. The CDR3 is made up of 15 amino acids. CDR3 sequence reads: CASSFTGTAEETQYF.

The genes are TRBV4-1 and TRBJ2-3. This CDR3 contains 14 residues. Germline CDR1 and CDR2: MGHRA and YSYEKL. The CDR3: CASRQNLGTDTQYF.

The rearrangement joins TRBV20-1 to TRBJ2-7; checking the TCRdb D call of TRBD1 is not possible without DNA. The CDR3 extends over 13 amino acids. The germline CDR1 and CDR2 sequences are DFQATT and SNEGSKA (reference sequence). CDR3 region: CSARADRGREQYF.

The rearrangement links TRBV7-2 to TRBJ2-2; TCRdb lists TRBD1, though no DNA is available to test this call. This CDR3 is built from 16 residues. In germline, CDR1 is SGHTA, CDR2 FQGNSA. The CDR3: CASSLDRGPPTGELFF.

This chain joins TRBV5-4 and TRBJ2-5; TCRdb outputs TRBD2, but without DNA this stays unchecked. Germline V gene lookup returns CDR1 SGHNT and CDR2 YYREEE (reference sequence). The CDR3 extends over 14 amino acids. The CDR3 loop reads CASSPTSSKETQYF.

The chain uses TRBV7-6 and TRBJ2-5. CDR3 length equals 15 residues. Per germline, CDR1 SGHVS and CDR2 FNYEAQ. This CDR3 reads CASSYGPKPTETQYF.

This chain links TRBV13 with TRBJ2-5; without DNA, the TCRdb call of TRBD2 cannot be checked. The germline V gene encodes CDR1 PRHDT and CDR2 FYEKMQ (reference sequence). The CDR3 is made up of 14 amino acids. The CDR3 region is CASSRGYSQETQYF.

V is TRBV12-3 or TRBV12-4 and J is TRBJ1-1. The CDR3 totals 14 residues. CDR3 sequence: CASSFGQYNTEAFF.

This rearrangement joins TRBV30 to TRBJ1-1. Germline V gene data show CDR1 as GTSNPN and CDR2 as SVGIG (reference sequence). The CDR3 is 13 residues long. This chain's CDR3 is CAWVQDRNTEAFF.

V gene TRBV7-2 combines with J gene TRBJ2-5; TCRdb gives TRBD1 as the D gene, but with no DNA this cannot be confirmed. The CDR3 runs to 14 residues. In germline, CDR1 is SGHTA, CDR2 FQGNSA. CDR3 amino acids: CASSVTGPGETQYF.

The chain recombines TRBV28 with TRBJ2-2. The CDR3 spans 17 residues. In germline, CDR1 is MDHEN, CDR2 SYDVKM. The CDR3 spells CASSRNRWGDDTGELFF.

This chain connects TRBV29-1 to TRBJ1-3; TCRdb names TRBD1, which stays unverified in the absence of DNA. The CDR3 is 14 amino acids. CDR1 and CDR2 (germline): SQVTM, ANQGSEA. CDR3 amino acids: CSVERAGAANTIYF.

This chain uses TRBV5-1 with TRBJ1-6. Germline V CDR1 and CDR2: SGHRS, YFSETQ. The CDR3 sequence is 16 residues long. CDR3 loop: CASSLAPVVENSPLHF.

The gene calls are TRBV27 and TRBJ2-3. Germline loops: CDR1 MNHEY, CDR2 SMNVEV (reference sequence). The CDR3 spans 14 residues. The CDR3 is CASSRLLSSDTQYF.

The chain has TRBV5-1 and TRBJ2-3; TCRdb designates TRBD1, a call that cannot be tested without DNA. Germline lookup yields CDR1 SGHRS and CDR2 YFSETQ. The CDR3 is 14 amino acids. CDR3 loop: CASSLGTDTDTQYF.

The genes are TRBV11-2 and TRBJ2-5. The CDR3 runs 12 residues. Germline V lookup: CDR1 SGHAT, CDR2 FQNNGV. CDR3 residues: CASRDIKETQYF.

The V gene is TRBV7-9, the J gene TRBJ1-5. Germline V CDR1 and CDR2: SEHNR, FQNEAQ (reference sequence). This CDR3 has 15 amino acids. The CDR3 sequence: CASSLGDGPNQPQHF.

The chain combines TRBV6-2 or TRBV6-3 with TRBJ2-1; the D call of TRBD1 rests on TCRdb alone, since no DNA is present to check it. Germline CDR1 and CDR2: MNHEY and SVGEGT. The CDR3 is made up of 14 amino acids. CDR3 residues: CASSWDRVGDEQFF.

This chain links TRBV7-2 with TRBJ2-5; without DNA, the TCRdb call of TRBD2 cannot be checked. Germline loops: CDR1 SGHTA, CDR2 FQGNSA. The CDR3 totals 15 residues. The CDR3 sequence is CASSPSGGAWETQYF.

The CDR3 sequence is CASSLVSAGRNEQFF. The chain carries TRBV7-9 and TRBJ2-1; no DNA is available, so the TRBD2 call from TCRdb remains unchecked. Germline V CDR1 and CDR2: SEHNR, FQNEAQ (reference sequence). This CDR3 is built from 15 residues.

The J gene is TRBJ1-2, the V gene TRBV12-3 or TRBV12-4; absent DNA, TCRdb's TRBD1 call cannot be checked. The CDR3 consists of 14 residues. The CDR3 spells CASRPSGLGYGYTF.

The V and J genes are TRBV7-6 and TRBJ2-3; lacking DNA, the TRBD1 call made by TCRdb goes unchecked. The CDR3 has 18 residues. Germline CDR1 and CDR2: SGHVS and FNYEAQ. The CDR3 loop reads CASSLLGGAGGEEDTQYF.

CDR3 protein: CASSFTPGQGTEQYF. The J gene is TRBJ2-7, the V gene TRBV5-1; the TCRdb D gene call, TRBD1, has no DNA to confirm it. The CDR3 loop spans 15 amino acids. Germline V lookup: CDR1 SGHRS, CDR2 YFSETQ.

The V call is TRBV2, the J call TRBJ2-7; TCRdb selects TRBD1, and the lack of DNA leaves this call unchecked. The CDR3 runs to 13 residues. Germline assignment: CDR1 SNHLY and CDR2 FYNNEI. This CDR3 is CATSWDSTYEQYF.

The V gene is TRBV5-4, the J gene TRBJ2-1. The CDR3 covers 14 residues. Germline values: CDR1 SGHNT, CDR2 YYREEE (reference sequence). CDR3: CASSLDAYLKEQFF.